Each of the 27 T cell receptor beta chains below was sequenced from the same sample in a study of blood T cell repertoires in COVID-19. Libraries were prepared by immunoSEQ multiplex PCR; TCRdb keeps only in-frame clonotypes and omits some of them. The profile covers 100,000 to 150,000 clones, with around 81% appearing a single time and approximately 18% taken by the ten largest. Material for sequencing was peripheral blood. The source of these receptors is a man aged 30 to 45 with COVID-19, enrolled during active disease.

A single count supports this clone. The V call is TRBV5-4, the J call TRBJ2-7, with D possibly matching TRBD2 (6 bases). Germline CDR1 and CDR2: SGHNT and YYREEE (reference sequence). This CDR3 comprises 15 residues. Trimming left V 0 bases short and J 1 base short, with 11 bases between. The CDR3 reads CASSLGLGKSYEQYF. The CDR3 DNA reads TGTGCCAGCAGCTTGGGACTAGGCAAGTCCTACGAGCAGTACTTC.

This clone was observed once. The genes are TRBV30 and TRBJ1-4; D is unclear. Germline V gene lookup returns CDR1 GTSNPN and CDR2 SVGIG (reference sequence). The CDR3 spans 15 residues. V shed 2 bases and J shed 0 bases, with 10 bases lying between them. In nucleotides, the CDR3 is TGTGCCTGGAGTCCACCGGTTGCAACTAATGAAAAACTGTTTTTT. This gives the protein CAWSPPVATNEKLFF.

V is TRBV6-5 and J is TRBJ1-2; no definite D call. The germline V gene has CDR1 MNHEY and CDR2 SVGAGI. This CDR3 has 11 residues. V was cut by 4 bases and J by 3 bases, with 3 bases left in between. The CDR3 loop reads CASSSDYGYTF. CDR3 sequence (DNA): TGTGCCAGCAGTTCCGACTATGGCTACACCTTC.

V gene TRBV4-2 combines with J gene TRBJ1-1; D perhaps matches TRBD1 (5 bases). This CDR3 comprises 16 residues. Germline loops: CDR1 LGHNA, CDR2 YNFKEQ. Trimming removed 0 bases at V and 1 base at J, with 12 bases between. The CDR3 nucleotides are TGTGCCAGCAGCCAAGATTGGGGCCGGCGGAACACTGAAGCTTTCTTT. Protein product: CASSQDWGRRNTEAFF.

This chain links TRBV3-1 (or the pseudogene TRBV3-2) with TRBJ1-2, with D perhaps matching TRBD1 (5 bases). Trimming left V 1 base short and J 4 bases short, with 19 bases between. Germline V gene data show CDR1 as LGHDT and CDR2 as YNNKEL (reference sequence). The CDR3 sequence is 17 residues long. The CDR3: CASSQVGGTPEGYGYTF. CDR3 coding DNA: TGTGCCAGCAGCCAAGTGGGGGGGACCCCGGAAGGCTATGGCTACACCTTC.

The chain couples TRBV6-1 to TRBJ2-2, with D tentatively TRBD2 (6 bases). Trimming pared 5 bases from V and 4 bases from J, leaving 14 bases between. This CDR3 is 15 amino acids long. CDR1 MNHNS and CDR2 SASEGT come from the germline V gene. The CDR3 DNA is TGTGCCAGCAGTTTCGCAGCGGGTCTCACCGGGGAGCTGTTTTTT. It translates to CASSFAAGLTGELFF.

V gene TRBV6-6 combines with J gene TRBJ2-3, with 9 positions matching TRBD2. This CDR3 contains 14 residues. Trimming cost V 6 bases and J 2 bases; bases outside gene matches: 3. Germline V CDR1 and CDR2: MNHNY, SVGAGI (reference sequence). The DNA for the CDR3 is TGTGCCAGCAGACAGCGGGGGGTCACAGATACGCAGTATTTT. Translating it yields CASRQRGVTDTQYF.

The chain recombines TRBV2 with TRBJ1-5, with 8 positions matching TRBD1. The CDR3 runs 14 residues. Germline lookup yields CDR1 SNHLY and CDR2 FYNNEI. After removal of 6 bases from V and 7 bases from J, the junction contained 8 bases not matched to a gene. CDR3 region: CASRGTGPGQPQHF. The DNA for the CDR3 is TGTGCCAGCAGAGGGACAGGTCCTGGGCAGCCCCAGCATTTT.

The chain combines TRBV6-5 with TRBJ1-4; tentatively, D is TRBD1 (5 bases). This CDR3 is 13 amino acids long. Germline values: CDR1 MNHEY, CDR2 SVGAGI. Deletions cut 7 bases from V and 5 bases from J, with 11 bases between. CDR3 loop: CASTRQHNEKLFF. CDR3 nucleotide sequence: TGTGCCAGCACCCGACAGCACAATGAAAAACTGTTTTTT.

This clone was recorded at least ten times. The chain combines TRBV29-1 with TRBJ2-1; TRBD2 aligns across 11 bases. CDR3 length: 16 amino acids. Germline CDR1 and CDR2: SQVTM and ANQGSEA. V lost 5 bases to trimming and J lost 1 base; unmatched junction nucleotides: 7. CDR3 in DNA: TGCAGCGTTACCAAATTAGCGGGAGGGTCCTACAATGAGCAGTTCTTC. Encoded protein: CSVTKLAGGSYNEQFF.

This rearrangement joins TRBV30 to TRBJ1-6, with D hard to call. CDR3 length equals 13 residues. V shed 3 bases and J shed 8 bases, with 11 bases lying between them. Germline CDR1 reads GTSNPN; CDR2 reads SVGIG (reference sequence). CDR3 sequence: CAWSQTGDSPLHF. As DNA, the CDR3 is TGTGCCTGGAGCCAAACCGGGGATTCACCCCTCCACTTT. The full variable domain, with the rest looked up from reference TRBV30 and TRBJ1-6, is SQTIHQWPATLVQPVGSPLSLECTVEGTSNPNLYWYRQAAGRGLQLLFYSVGIGQISSEVPQNLSASRPQDRQFILSSKKLLLSDSGFYLCAWSQTGDSPLHFGNGTRLTVT.

This chain connects TRBV18 to TRBJ2-2, with 10 bases lining up with TRBD2. The ends lost 3 bases at V and 3 bases at J; junction bases unmatched: 4. Germline V gene lookup returns CDR1 KGHSH and CDR2 LQKENI. This CDR3 has 16 residues. The chain's CDR3 is CASSPALAGDTGELFF. CDR3 nucleotide sequence: TGTGCCAGCTCACCGGCGCTAGCGGGGGACACCGGGGAGCTGTTTTTT.

The chain carries TRBV5-1 and TRBJ2-5, with 13 bases aligning to TRBD2. Trimming removed 4 bases from V and 4 bases from J; junction bases left unmatched: 4. The germline CDR1 and CDR2 sequences are SGHRS and YFSETQ. CDR3 length equals 15 residues. The CDR3 nucleotides read TGCGCCAGCAGCCCGGGACTAGCGGGACGAGAGACCCAGTACTTC. Translating it yields CASSPGLAGRETQYF.

The chain uses TRBV7-2 and TRBJ2-7, with 14 nucleotides matching TRBD2. J was trimmed by 4 bases and V by 1 base; bases with no gene match: 6. The CDR3 is 17 amino acids. Germline V gives CDR1 SGHTA, CDR2 FQGNSA. The CDR3 region is CASSLVARTSGGYEQYF. CDR3 bases: TGTGCCAGCAGCTTAGTCGCCCGGACTAGCGGGGGGTACGAGCAGTACTTC.

This chain uses TRBV3-1 (or the pseudogene TRBV3-2) with TRBJ1-2, with D uncertain. The V end lost 0 bases, the J end lost 4 bases, and 6 bases lay between the germline ends. CDR1 LGHDT and CDR2 YNNKEL come from the germline V gene (reference sequence). CDR3 length: 13 residues. The CDR3: CASSQEGSYGYTF. The CDR3 DNA sequence: TGTGCCAGCAGCCAAGAGGGCAGCTATGGCTACACCTTC.

This clone was detected once. This chain joins TRBV5-1 and TRBJ2-7; 10 nucleotides match TRBD1. The CDR3 length is 14 residues. J gave up 6 bases and V 3 bases, and 6 bases lay outside the gene matches. The germline gives CDR1 SGHRS, CDR2 YFSETQ. The CDR3 region has the DNA TGCGCCAGCAGCTCGGACAGGGGGATATCCGAGCAGTACTTC. Its translation: CASSSDRGISEQYF.

This clone has only a few counts. The V gene is TRBV7-5, the J gene TRBJ2-7; the table names TRBD2, a call not compared with the DNA. TRBV7-5 is a recognized pseudogene. The CDR3 loop spans 18 amino acids. The CDR3 spells CVRSPPGTSGRKGYEQYF. As DNA, the CDR3 is TGTGTCAGAAGCCCGCCCGGGACTAGCGGGAGGAAAGGCTACGAGCAGTACTTC.

Here the CDR3 DNA reads TGTGCCAGCAGCTTTGCAGGGAGCAATCAGCCCCAGCATTTT. It translates to CASSFAGSNQPQHF. This chain uses TRBV7-8 with TRBJ1-5; D may be TRBD1 (5 bases). The CDR3 loop spans 14 amino acids. V lost 3 bases to trimming and J lost 1 base, with 7 bases between them. Germline V CDR1 and CDR2: SGHVS, FQNEAQ. Looking up the rest from reference TRBV7-8 and TRBJ1-5 gives the full variable domain: GAGVSQSPRYKVAKRGQDVALRCDPISGHVSLFWYQQALGQGPEFLTYFQNEAQLDKSGLPSDRFFAERPEGSVSTLKIQRTQQEDSAVYLCASSFAGSNQPQHFGDGTRLSIL.

This rearrangement joins TRBV9 to TRBJ1-1; D gene ambiguous. Per the germline V gene, CDR1 is SGDLS and CDR2 is YYNGEE. V dropped 5 bases and J dropped 8 bases, with 16 bases sitting between them. CDR3 size: 13 residues. The CDR3 DNA sequence: TGTGCCAGCAGAGAGTTACGGGAGGGAGAAGCTTTCTTT. Translating it yields CASRELREGEAFF.

This clone has only one observation. The V call is TRBV27, the J call TRBJ1-1; 7 positions match TRBD1. Trimming cost V 5 bases and J 8 bases; bases outside gene matches: 14. Germline V gene lookup returns CDR1 MNHEY and CDR2 SMNVEV (reference sequence). There are 15 residues in the CDR3. The CDR3 protein is CASSPGTERTLEAFF. The CDR3 DNA is TGTGCCAGCAGTCCCGGGACAGAGAGAACACTCGAAGCTTTCTTT.

The chain recombines TRBV7-3 with TRBJ2-3; TRBD1 is a possible D gene (5 bases). V was pared by 5 bases and J by 2 bases, with 17 bases between. CDR1 and CDR2 from the germline V gene are SGHTA and FQGTGA. The CDR3 is 16 residues long. The CDR3 DNA sequence: TGTGCCAGCAGCCCCCAGGGCCCCCAAGTCACAGATACGCAGTATTTT. Encoded protein: CASSPQGPQVTDTQYF.

This clone showed up many times. Other nucleotide sequences in the sample specify the same CDR3. The chain is built from TRBV6-5 and TRBJ2-7; 10 bases map to TRBD1. Germline loops: CDR1 MNHEY, CDR2 SVGAGI. J was trimmed by 5 bases and V by 2 bases; bases with no gene match: 3. The CDR3 contains 14 residues. In nucleotides, the CDR3 is TGTGCCAGCAGTTACCGGGACAGGGGAGACGAGCAGTACTTC. Encoded protein: CASSYRDRGDEQYF.

The chain has TRBV5-1 and TRBJ2-1, with no clear D. This CDR3 has 14 residues. Trimming cost V 4 bases and J 5 bases, with 13 bases left between them. Germline V CDR1 and CDR2: SGHRS, YFSETQ. The CDR3 is CASSLRGIDNEQFF. The CDR3 bases are TGCGCCAGCAGCCTACGAGGAATTGACAATGAGCAGTTCTTC.

The V call is TRBV5-1, the J call TRBJ1-1; tentatively, D is TRBD1 (5 bases). V was cut by 2 bases and J by 4 bases, with 9 bases left in between. CDR1 is SGHRS and CDR2 is YFSETQ in the germline V gene. The CDR3 has 13 residues. The CDR3 protein is CASSFQGLTEAFF. The CDR3 nucleotides read TGCGCCAGCAGCTTTCAGGGTCTCACTGAAGCTTTCTTT.

The chain uses TRBV19 and TRBJ2-5; no clear D gene. Per the germline V gene, CDR1 is LNHDA and CDR2 is SQIVND (reference sequence). The V end lost 2 bases, the J end lost 2 bases, and 6 bases lay between the germline ends. CDR3 length equals 13 residues. This CDR3 is CASSISVQETQYF. CDR3 bases: TGTGCCAGTAGTATATCCGTTCAAGAGACCCAGTACTTC.

This sequence joins TRBV10-3 and TRBJ2-1; weak D call: TRBD2 (5 bases). The germline CDR1 and CDR2 sequences are ENHRY and SYGVKD. The CDR3 length is 13 residues. Trimming removed 5 bases at V and 3 bases at J, with 8 bases between. The CDR3 DNA is TGTGCCATCAGTTTTCGGGGCTACAATGAGCAGTTCTTC. Encoded protein: CAISFRGYNEQFF.

The chain is built from TRBV5-4 and TRBJ2-1; TRBD2 matches 12 bases. The junction had 10 bases not matched to a gene; V was cut back by 2 bases and J by 1 base. CDR1 and CDR2 (germline): SGHNT, YYREEE (reference sequence). CDR3 length: 19 residues. In DNA form, the CDR3 reads TGTGCCAGCAGCTTCATCGGACTAGCGGGGATAGGGTCCTACAATGAGCAGTTCTTC. Translating gives CASSFIGLAGIGSYNEQFF.